This T cell receptor (beta chain) was sequenced in a study of blood T cell repertoires in COVID-19. At the level of the study: Sites across the United States, Italy and Spain contributed samples from acute and convalescent COVID-19.

The participants were between about 18 and 89 years old and came from roughly 24 US areas. A case of COVID-19 had been met by exposed participants within 2 weeks before study entry. The table lists this clone with a count of one. In germline, CDR1 is MNHEY, CDR2 SVGEGT. The CDR3 runs 13 residues. Trimming took 2 bases from V and 2 from J, leaving 7 bases between them. Method: immunoSEQ multiplex PCR; TCRdb's copy keeps in-frame clones and lacks some. Counted here are about 270,000 clones, around 90% occurring once; the ten biggest clones make up roughly 2.8%. The sample comprised PBMCs or T cells enriched from blood (not recorded which). J is TRBJ2-7 and V is TRBV6-2 or TRBV6-3; D remains ambiguous. The TCR sequence derives from a man between 40 and 49 years old who had been exposed to COVID-19. The CDR3 loop is CASSYGETYEQYF. DNA for the CDR3: TGTGCCAGCAGTTACGGAGAGACCTACGAGCAGTACTTC.